This T cell receptor beta chain was recovered during a study of T cell responses to AZD1222 COVID-19 vaccine. Using immunoSEQ multiplex PCR, the repertoire was profiled, and TCRdb retains in-frame clones only, with some absent. The sample lists about 90,000 clones, around nine tenths occurring once. Per the germline V gene, CDR1 is SGHVS and CDR2 is FQNEAQ. This CDR3 region has 14 residues. V lost 5 bases and J lost 6, with 16 bases in between. Sequences were derived from peripheral blood, sampled on day 0 of MenACWY control vaccination. The receptor's source is an adult in good health. The chain joins TRBV7-8 to TRBJ1-2, with a tentative D call TRBD1 (5 bases). CDR3 in amino acids: CASSPQGARNGYTF. CDR3 coding DNA: TGTGCCAGCAGCCCGCAAGGGGCGCGAAATGGCTACACCTTC.